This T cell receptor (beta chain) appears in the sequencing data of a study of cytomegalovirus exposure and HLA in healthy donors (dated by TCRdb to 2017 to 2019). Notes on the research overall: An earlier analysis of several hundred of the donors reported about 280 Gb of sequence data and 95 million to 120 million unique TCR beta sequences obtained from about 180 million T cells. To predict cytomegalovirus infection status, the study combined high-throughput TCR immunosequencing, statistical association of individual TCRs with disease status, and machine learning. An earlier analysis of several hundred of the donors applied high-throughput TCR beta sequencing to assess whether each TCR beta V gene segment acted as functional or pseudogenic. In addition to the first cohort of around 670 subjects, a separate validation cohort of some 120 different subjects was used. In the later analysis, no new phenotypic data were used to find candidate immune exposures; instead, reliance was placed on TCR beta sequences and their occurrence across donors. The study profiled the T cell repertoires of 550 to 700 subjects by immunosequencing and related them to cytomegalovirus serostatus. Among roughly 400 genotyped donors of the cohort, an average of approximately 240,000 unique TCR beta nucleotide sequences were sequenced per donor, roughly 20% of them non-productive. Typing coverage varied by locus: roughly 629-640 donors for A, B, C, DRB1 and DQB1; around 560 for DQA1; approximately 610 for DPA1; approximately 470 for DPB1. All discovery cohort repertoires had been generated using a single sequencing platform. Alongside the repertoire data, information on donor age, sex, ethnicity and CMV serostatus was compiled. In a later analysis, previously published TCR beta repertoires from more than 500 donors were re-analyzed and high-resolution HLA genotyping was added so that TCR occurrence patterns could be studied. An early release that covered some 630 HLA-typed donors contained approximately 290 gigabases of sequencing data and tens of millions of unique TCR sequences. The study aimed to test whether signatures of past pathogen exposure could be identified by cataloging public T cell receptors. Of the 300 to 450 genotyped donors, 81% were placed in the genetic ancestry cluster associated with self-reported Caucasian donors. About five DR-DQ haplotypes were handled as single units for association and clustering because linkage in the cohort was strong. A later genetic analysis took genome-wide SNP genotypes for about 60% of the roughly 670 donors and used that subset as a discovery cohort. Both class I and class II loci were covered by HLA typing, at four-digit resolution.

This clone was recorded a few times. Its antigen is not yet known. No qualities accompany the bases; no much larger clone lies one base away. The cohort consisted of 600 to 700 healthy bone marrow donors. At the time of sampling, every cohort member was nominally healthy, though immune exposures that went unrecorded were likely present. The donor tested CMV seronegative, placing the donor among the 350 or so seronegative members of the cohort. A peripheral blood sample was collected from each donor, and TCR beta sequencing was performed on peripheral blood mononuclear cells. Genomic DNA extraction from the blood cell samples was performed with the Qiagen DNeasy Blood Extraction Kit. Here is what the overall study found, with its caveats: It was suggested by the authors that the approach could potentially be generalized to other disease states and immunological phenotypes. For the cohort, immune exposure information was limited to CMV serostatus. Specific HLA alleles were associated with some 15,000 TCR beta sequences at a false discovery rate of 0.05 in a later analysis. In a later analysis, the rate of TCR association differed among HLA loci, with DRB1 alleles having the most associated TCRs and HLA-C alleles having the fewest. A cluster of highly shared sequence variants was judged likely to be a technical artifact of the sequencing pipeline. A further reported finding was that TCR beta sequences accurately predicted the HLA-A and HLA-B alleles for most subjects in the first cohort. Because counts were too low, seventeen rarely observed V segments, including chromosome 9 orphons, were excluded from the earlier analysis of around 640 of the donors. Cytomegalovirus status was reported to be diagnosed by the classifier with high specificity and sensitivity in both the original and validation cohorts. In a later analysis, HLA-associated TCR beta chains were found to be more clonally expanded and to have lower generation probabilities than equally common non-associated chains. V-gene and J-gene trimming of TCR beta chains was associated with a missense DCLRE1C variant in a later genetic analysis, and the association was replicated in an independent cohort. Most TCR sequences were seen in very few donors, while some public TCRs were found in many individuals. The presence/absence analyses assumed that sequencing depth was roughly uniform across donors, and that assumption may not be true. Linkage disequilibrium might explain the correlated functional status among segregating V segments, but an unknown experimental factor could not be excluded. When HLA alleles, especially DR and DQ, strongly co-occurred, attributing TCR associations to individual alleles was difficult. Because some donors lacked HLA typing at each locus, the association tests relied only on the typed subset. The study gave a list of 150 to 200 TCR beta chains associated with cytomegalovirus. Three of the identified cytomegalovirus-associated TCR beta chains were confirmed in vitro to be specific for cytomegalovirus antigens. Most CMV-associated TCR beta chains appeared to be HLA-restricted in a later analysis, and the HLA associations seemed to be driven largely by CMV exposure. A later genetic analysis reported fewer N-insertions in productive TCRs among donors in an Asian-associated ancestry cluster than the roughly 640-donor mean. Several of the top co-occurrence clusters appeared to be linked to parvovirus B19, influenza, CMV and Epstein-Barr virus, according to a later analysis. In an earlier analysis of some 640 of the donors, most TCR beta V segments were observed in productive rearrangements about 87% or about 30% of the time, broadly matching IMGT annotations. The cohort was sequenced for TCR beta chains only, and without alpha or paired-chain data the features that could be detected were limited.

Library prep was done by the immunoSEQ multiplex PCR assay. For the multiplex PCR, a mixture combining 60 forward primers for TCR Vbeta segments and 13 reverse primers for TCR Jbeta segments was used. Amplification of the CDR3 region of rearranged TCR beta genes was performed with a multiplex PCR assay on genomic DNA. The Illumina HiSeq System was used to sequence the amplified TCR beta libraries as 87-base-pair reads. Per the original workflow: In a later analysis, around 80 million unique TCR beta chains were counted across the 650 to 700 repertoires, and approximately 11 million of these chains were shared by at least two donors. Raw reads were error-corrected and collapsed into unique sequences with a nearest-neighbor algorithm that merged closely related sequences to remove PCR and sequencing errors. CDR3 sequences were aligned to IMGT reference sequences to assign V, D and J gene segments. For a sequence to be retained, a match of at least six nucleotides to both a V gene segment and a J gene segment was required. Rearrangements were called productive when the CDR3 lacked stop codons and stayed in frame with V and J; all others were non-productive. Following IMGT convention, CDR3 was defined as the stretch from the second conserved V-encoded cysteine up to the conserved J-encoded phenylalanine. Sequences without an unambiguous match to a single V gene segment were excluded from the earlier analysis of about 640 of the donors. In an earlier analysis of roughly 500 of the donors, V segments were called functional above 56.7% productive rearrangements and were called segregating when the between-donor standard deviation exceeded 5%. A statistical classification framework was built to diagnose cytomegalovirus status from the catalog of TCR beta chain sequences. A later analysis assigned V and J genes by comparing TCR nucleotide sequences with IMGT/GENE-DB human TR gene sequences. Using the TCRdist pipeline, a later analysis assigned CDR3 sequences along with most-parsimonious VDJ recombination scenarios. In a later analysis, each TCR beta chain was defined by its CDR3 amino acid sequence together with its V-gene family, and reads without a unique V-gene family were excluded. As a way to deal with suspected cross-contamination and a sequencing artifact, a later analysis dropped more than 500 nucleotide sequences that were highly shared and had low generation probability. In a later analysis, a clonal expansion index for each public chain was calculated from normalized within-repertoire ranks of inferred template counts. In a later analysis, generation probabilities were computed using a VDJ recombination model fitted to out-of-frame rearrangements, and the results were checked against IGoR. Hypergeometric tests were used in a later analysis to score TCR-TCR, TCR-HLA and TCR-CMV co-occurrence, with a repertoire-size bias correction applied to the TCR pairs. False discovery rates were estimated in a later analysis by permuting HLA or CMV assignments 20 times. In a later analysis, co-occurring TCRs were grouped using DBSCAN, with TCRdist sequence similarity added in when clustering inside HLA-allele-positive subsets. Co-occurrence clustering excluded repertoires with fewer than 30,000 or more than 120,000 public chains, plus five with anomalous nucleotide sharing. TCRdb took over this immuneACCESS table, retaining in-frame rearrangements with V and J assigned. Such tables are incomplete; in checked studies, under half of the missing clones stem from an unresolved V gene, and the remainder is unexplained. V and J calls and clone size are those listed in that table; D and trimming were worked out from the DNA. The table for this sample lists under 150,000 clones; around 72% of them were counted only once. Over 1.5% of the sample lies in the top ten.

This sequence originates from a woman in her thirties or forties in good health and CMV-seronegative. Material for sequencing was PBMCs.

This receptor carries the CDR3 CASIRDSPLHF. The nucleotides are TGCGCCAGCATCAGGGATTCACCCCTCCACTTT. The chain joins TRBV5-1 to TRBJ1-6, with a weak D call of TRBD1 (5 bases match). The junction shows trimming of 6 bases on V and 8 bases on J, plus 6 bases between the germline ends. Taken from cysteine to phenylalanine, the CDR3 has 11 residues. Here the CDR3 DNA is all that survives: 33 bases in frame from base 1. Per the germline V gene, SGHRS is the CDR1 and YFSETQ is the CDR2.